This T cell receptor beta chain was retrieved from a study of blood T cell repertoires in COVID-19. Study context: Samples representing acute and convalescent COVID-19 were sourced from the United States, Italy and Spain.

Germline CDR1 is SGHRS and CDR2 is YFSETQ. The CDR3 covers 15 residues. V was clipped by 6 bases and J by 0 bases; unmatched bases: 6. Sequenced by immunoSEQ multiplex PCR; TCRdb stores in-frame clones only, minus some. Found here are approximately 290,000 clones, approximately 89% of them singletons; the top ten hold about 2.2%. This chain connects TRBV5-1 to TRBJ2-3; 8 nucleotides align to TRBD2. The receptor's source is a woman aged 25 to 39 with COVID-19, enrolled during active disease. Sequenced sample: peripheral blood. CDR3 in DNA: TGCGCCAGCACCCCGGGGGGGGATAGCACAGATACGCAGTATTTT. Protein sequence: CASTPGGDSTDTQYF.